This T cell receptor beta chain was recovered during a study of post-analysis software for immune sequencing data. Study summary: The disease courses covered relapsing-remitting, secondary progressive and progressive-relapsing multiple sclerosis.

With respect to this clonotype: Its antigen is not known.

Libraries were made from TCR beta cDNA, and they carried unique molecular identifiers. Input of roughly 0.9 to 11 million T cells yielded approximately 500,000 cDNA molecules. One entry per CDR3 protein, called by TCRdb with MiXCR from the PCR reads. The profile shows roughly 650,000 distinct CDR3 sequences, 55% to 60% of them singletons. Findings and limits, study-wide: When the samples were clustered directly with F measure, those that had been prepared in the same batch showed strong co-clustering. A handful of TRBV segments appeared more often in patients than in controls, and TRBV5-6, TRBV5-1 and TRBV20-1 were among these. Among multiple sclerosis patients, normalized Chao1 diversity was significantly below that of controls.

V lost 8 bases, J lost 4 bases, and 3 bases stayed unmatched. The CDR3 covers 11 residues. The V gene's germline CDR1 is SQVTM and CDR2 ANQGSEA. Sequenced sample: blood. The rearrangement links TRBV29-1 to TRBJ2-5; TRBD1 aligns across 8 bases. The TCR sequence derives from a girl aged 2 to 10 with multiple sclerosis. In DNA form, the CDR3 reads TGCAGCATCGGACAGGGAGAGACCCAGTACTTC. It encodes CSIGQGETQYF.